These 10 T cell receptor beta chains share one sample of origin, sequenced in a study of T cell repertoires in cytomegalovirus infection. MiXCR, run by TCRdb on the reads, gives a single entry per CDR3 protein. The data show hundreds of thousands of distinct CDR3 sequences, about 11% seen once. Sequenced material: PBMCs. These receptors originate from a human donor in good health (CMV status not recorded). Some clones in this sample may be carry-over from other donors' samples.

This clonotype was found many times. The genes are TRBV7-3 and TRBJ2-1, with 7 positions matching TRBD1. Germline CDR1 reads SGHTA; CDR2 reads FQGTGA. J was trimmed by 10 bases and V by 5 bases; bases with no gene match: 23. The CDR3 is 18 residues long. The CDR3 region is CASSQQKTGTAVPEEQFF. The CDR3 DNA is TGTGCCAGCAGCCAACAAAAAACAGGGACAGCGGTCCCGGAGGAGCAGTTCTTC. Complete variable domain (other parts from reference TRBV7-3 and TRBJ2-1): GAGVSQTPSNKVTEKGKYVELRCDPISGHTALYWYRQSLGQGPEFLIYFQGTGAADDSGLPNDRFFAVRPEGSVSTLKIQRTERGDSAVYLCASSQQKTGTAVPEEQFFGPGTRLTVL.

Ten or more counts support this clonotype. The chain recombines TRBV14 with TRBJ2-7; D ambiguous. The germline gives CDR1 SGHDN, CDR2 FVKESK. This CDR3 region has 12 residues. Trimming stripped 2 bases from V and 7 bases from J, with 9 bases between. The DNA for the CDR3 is TGTGCCAGCAGCCAATACCGGGTGGAGCAGTACTTC. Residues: CASSQYRVEQYF.

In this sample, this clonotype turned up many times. Here the CDR3 reads CASSFRLDTGELFF. The DNA for the CDR3 is TGTGCCAGCAGTTTCCGGCTAGACACCGGGGAGCTGTTTTTT. The J gene is TRBJ2-2, the V gene TRBV12-3 or TRBV12-4; D unclear. The V gene lost 3 bases and the J gene lost 3 bases, with 8 bases spanning the gap. The CDR3 is 14 amino acids.

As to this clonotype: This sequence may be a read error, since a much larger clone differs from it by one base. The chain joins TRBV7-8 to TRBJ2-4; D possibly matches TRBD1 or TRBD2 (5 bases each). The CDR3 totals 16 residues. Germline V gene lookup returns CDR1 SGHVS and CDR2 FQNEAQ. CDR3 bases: TGTGCCTGCAGCCTCCCGCGGGCAGGGGCCAAAAACATTCAGTACTTC. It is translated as CACSLPRAGAKNIQYF. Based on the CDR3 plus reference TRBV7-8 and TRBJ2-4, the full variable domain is GAGVSQSPRYKVAKRGQDVALRCDPISGHVSLFWYQQALGQGPEFLTYFQNEAQLDKSGLPSDRFFAERPEGSVSTLKIQRTQQEDSAVYLCACSLPRAGAKNIQYFGAGTRLSVL.

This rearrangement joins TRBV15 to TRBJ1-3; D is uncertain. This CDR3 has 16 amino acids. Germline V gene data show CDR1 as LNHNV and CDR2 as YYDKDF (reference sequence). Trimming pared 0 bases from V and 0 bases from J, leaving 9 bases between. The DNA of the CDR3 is TGTGCCACCAGCAGAGAAAGGACGAGCTCTGGAAACACCATATATTTT. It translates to CATSRERTSSGNTIYF.

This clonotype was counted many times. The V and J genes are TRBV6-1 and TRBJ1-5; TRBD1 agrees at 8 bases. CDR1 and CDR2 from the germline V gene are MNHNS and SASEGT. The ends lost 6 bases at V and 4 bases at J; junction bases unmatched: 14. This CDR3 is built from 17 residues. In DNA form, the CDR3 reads TGTGCCAGCAGGGGGGCCCGGGGACAGGAGAAAAATCAGCCCCAGCATTTT. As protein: CASRGARGQEKNQPQHF.

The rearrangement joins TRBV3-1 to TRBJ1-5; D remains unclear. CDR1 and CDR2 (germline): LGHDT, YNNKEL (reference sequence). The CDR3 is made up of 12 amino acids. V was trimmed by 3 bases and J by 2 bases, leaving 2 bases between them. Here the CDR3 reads CASSHGNQPQHF. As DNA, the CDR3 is TGTGCCAGCAGCCACGGCAATCAGCCCCAGCATTTT.

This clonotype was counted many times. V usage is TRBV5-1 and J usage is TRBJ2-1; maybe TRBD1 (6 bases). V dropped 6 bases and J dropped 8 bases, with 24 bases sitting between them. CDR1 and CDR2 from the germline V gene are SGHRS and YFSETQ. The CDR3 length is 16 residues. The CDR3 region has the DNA TGCGCCAGCACCCCCACAGGGAACCCGCGGTTGGATGAGCAGTTCTTC. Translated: CASTPTGNPRLDEQFF.

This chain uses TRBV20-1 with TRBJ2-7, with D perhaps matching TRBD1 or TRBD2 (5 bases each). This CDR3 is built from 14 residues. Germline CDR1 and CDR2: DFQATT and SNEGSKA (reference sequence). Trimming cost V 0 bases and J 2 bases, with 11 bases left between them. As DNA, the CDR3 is TGCAGTGCTAGAGAAGGGGCGACTACCTACGAGCAGTACTTC. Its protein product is CSAREGATTYEQYF.

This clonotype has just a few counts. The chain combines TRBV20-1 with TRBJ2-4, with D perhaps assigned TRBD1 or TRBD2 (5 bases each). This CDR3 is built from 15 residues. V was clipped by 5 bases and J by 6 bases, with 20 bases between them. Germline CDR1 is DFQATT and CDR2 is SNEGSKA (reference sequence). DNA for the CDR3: TGCAGTGCTGGAGTAATCGGGGCGAAGGGAAACATTCAGTACTTC. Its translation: CSAGVIGAKGNIQYF.